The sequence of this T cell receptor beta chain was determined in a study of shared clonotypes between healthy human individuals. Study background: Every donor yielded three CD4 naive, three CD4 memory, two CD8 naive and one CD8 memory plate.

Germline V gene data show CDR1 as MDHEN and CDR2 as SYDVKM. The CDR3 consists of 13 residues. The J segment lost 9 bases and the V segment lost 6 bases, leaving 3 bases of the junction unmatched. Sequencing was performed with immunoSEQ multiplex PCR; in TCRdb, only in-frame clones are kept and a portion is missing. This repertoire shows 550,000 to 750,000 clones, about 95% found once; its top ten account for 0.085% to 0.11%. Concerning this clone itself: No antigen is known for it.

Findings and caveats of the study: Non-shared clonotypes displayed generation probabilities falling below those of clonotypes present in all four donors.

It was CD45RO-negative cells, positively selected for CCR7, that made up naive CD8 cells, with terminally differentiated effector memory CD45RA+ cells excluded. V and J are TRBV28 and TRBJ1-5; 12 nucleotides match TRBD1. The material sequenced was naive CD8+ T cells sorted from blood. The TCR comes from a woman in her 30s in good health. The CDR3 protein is CASRGQGARPQHF. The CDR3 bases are TGTGCCAGCAGGGGACAGGGGGCGCGGCCCCAGCATTTT.